This passage covers 14 T cell receptor beta chains from one sample sequenced in a study of cytomegalovirus exposure and HLA in healthy donors. PCR primers comprised 60 Vbeta and 13 Jbeta primers. Assay: immunoSEQ multiplex PCR; the TCRdb copy retains only in-frame clones and omits some. The sample has fewer than 200,000 clones, 70% to 80% seen once; the top ten hold approximately 1.4%. Sequencing was performed on PBMCs. These TCRs come from a man between 60 and 75 years old in good health and CMV-seronegative.

The CDR3 is CASSYRATSGTYEQYF. Here the CDR3 DNA reads TGTGCCAGCAGTTACAGGGCGACTAGCGGGACTTACGAGCAGTACTTC. V is TRBV6-9 and J is TRBJ2-7; the match to TRBD2 covers 11 bases. Germline V gives CDR1 MNHGY, CDR2 SVAAGI. CDR3 length: 16 residues. V trimming: 3 bases; J trimming: 4 bases; junction bases outside the gene matches: 8.

This chain links TRBV7-6 with TRBJ2-5; 11 bases line up with TRBD2. Germline V gene data show CDR1 as SGHVS and CDR2 as FNYEAQ. There are 16 residues in the CDR3. With V trimmed by 4 bases and J by 5 bases, 9 bases remained unmatched. CDR3 sequence reads: CASSWNSGGAGETQYF. CDR3 coding DNA: TGTGCCAGCAGCTGGAATAGCGGGGGGGCCGGGGAGACCCAGTACTTC.

The gene calls are TRBV7-2 and TRBJ2-5; a possible D gene is TRBD2 (7 bases). Germline CDR1 reads SGHTA; CDR2 reads FQGNSA. This CDR3 spans 18 amino acids. V was clipped by 4 bases and J by 0 bases, with 21 bases between them. CDR3 region: CASSWVGGGPRDQETQYF. For the CDR3, the DNA is TGTGCCAGCAGCTGGGTTGGGGGGGGCCCCCGGGACCAAGAGACCCAGTACTTC.

The chain carries TRBV9 and TRBJ1-2, with TRBD1 matching 7 bases. V shed 3 bases, J shed 4 bases, and the junction held 6 bases outside the gene matches. The CDR3 consists of 14 residues. CDR1 and CDR2 from the germline V gene are SGDLS and YYNGEE. The CDR3 DNA reads as TGTGCCAGCAGCGGAGGGGGCGTGGGCTATGGCTACACCTTC. It encodes CASSGGGVGYGYTF.

V usage is TRBV23-1 and J usage is TRBJ2-3; 7 nucleotides align to TRBD2. TRBV23-1 is assigned to the ORF class and has an uncertain function. The ends lost 2 bases at V and 6 bases at J; junction bases unmatched: 8. This CDR3 region has 15 residues. CDR3 sequence reads: CASSQGRDPRDTQYF. The CDR3 DNA reads as TGCGCCAGCAGTCAAGGGAGGGACCCGAGGGATACGCAGTATTTT.

This clone occurred many times. Other DNA sequences within the sample encode an identical CDR3. This sequence joins TRBV6-6 and TRBJ1-6; D is unresolved. The CDR3 covers 13 residues. Trimming shortened V by 6 bases and J by 3 bases, and 6 bases separated the two germline ends. CDR1 and CDR2 from the germline V gene are MNHNY and SVGAGI (reference sequence). The CDR3 DNA is TGTGCCAGCAGCCACAGCTATAATTCACCCCTCCACTTT. Encoded protein: CASSHSYNSPLHF.

The genes are TRBV6-1 and TRBJ2-2; 7 bases match TRBD1. The CDR3 extends over 16 amino acids. J gave up 5 bases and V 4 bases, and 10 bases lay outside the gene matches. Germline CDR1 reads MNHNS; CDR2 reads SASEGT. The CDR3 spells CASSGRTGFETGELFF. In DNA, the CDR3 is TGTGCCAGCAGTGGTCGGACAGGATTTGAAACCGGGGAGCTGTTTTTT.

The rearrangement links TRBV14 to TRBJ1-1; 10 bases are a match to TRBD1. The J segment lost 1 base and the V segment lost 6 bases, leaving 8 bases of the junction unmatched. This CDR3 contains 16 residues. Germline V lookup: CDR1 SGHDN, CDR2 FVKESK. CDR3 sequence: CASRPDRGESNTEAFF. In nucleotides, the CDR3 is TGTGCCAGCAGACCGGACAGGGGGGAGTCGAACACTGAAGCTTTCTTT.

This clone has more than one count but fewer than ten. This chain connects TRBV6-5 to TRBJ1-1, with D possibly matching TRBD1 (5 bases). Germline CDR1 reads MNHEY; CDR2 reads SVGAGI. CDR3 length: 13 residues. Trimming took off 5 bases at V and 3 bases at J, with 10 bases between the two ends. CDR3 protein: CASSRREDTEAFF. The DNA of the CDR3 is TGTGCCAGCAGTCGCAGGGAGGACACTGAAGCTTTCTTT.

The chain links TRBV7-9 to TRBJ2-1, with a tentative D call TRBD1 (5 bases). Trimming took 4 bases from V and 6 from J, leaving 10 bases between them. Germline values: CDR1 SEHNR, CDR2 FQNEAQ (reference sequence). This CDR3 has 13 amino acids. CDR3 DNA sequence: TGTGCCAGCAGCTCTAGGGGTCCCAATGAGCAGTTCTTC. This encodes CASSSRGPNEQFF.

The rearrangement uses TRBV4-2 and TRBJ2-7, with D possibly TRBD1 on 6 matching bases. Trimming shortened V by 4 bases and J by 2 bases, and 12 bases separated the two germline ends. This CDR3 has 14 amino acids. Germline V CDR1 and CDR2: LGHNA, YNFKEQ. Written as DNA, the CDR3 is TGTGCCAGCAGCCCGAACAGGGATACCTACGAGCAGTACTTC. Its protein product is CASSPNRDTYEQYF.

This chain links TRBV27 with TRBJ1-4; D is perhaps TRBD1 (6 bases). Germline V gene lookup returns CDR1 MNHEY and CDR2 SMNVEV (reference sequence). Trimming left V 8 bases short and J 2 bases short, with 12 bases between. There are 14 residues in the CDR3. CDR3 DNA sequence: TGTGCCAGCGCCATAAGGGGGACTAATGAAAAACTGTTTTTT. This translates into CASAIRGTNEKLFF.

This clone was picked up a small number of times. The chain has TRBV5-1 and TRBJ1-4; maybe TRBD1 (5 bases). The CDR3 loop spans 13 amino acids. Per germline, CDR1 SGHRS and CDR2 YFSETQ. V lost 5 bases and J lost 8, with 13 bases in between. Here the CDR3 reads CASRGGDKEKLFF. For the CDR3, the DNA is TGCGCCAGCAGGGGAGGGGATAAGGAAAAACTGTTTTTT.

The CDR3 DNA reads as TGTGCCAGCTCACCACCGTCTAGTAATGAAAAACTGTTTTTT. Amino acids: CASSPPSSNEKLFF. V is TRBV18 and J is TRBJ1-4; D is ambiguous. CDR1 is KGHSH, CDR2 LQKENI, per germline. V was pared by 0 bases and J by 4 bases, with 6 bases between. The CDR3 is made up of 14 amino acids. Full variable domain (outside the CDR3, taken from reference TRBV18 and TRBJ1-4): NAGVMQNPRHLVRRRGQEARLRCSPMKGHSHVYWYRQLPEEGLKFMVYLQKENIIDESGMPKERFSAEFPKEGPSILRIQQVVRGDSAAYFCASSPPSSNEKLFFGSGTQLSVL.